The 18 T cell receptor beta chains below were found in one sample sequenced in a study of CD8 T cells in ankylosing spondylitis. Regarding the study as a whole: In ankylosing spondylitis blood, a motif of 7 to 9 highly homologous TCR beta variants appeared characteristic.

TCRdb re-called the 5' RACE reads through MiXCR, storing one row per CDR3 protein. Among some 800,000 distinct CDR3 sequences, 12% were seen once, and the ten largest hold about 0.49%. Their antigens remain unidentified. Sequencing was performed on blood, either unsorted or a sorted T cell fraction (not recorded which). The receptor source for this set is a male donor with ankylosing spondylitis.

This clonotype was counted at least ten times. The chain links TRBV10-2 to TRBJ2-7; D not resolved. Per the germline V gene, CDR1 is WSHSY and CDR2 is SAAADI. Trimming pared 6 bases from V and 2 bases from J, leaving 11 bases between. The CDR3 has 13 amino acids. CDR3 bases: TGCGCCAGCAGGCAGAGAGGCGCCTACGAGCAGTACTTC. It yields the protein CASRQRGAYEQYF.

This clonotype was observed many times. The V gene is TRBV7-9, the J gene TRBJ2-7; 7 nucleotides agree with TRBD1. V dropped 5 bases and J dropped 4; count of bases not matched to a gene: 2. CDR3 size: 12 residues. Germline CDR1 and CDR2: SEHNR and FQNEAQ (reference sequence). DNA of the CDR3: TGTGCCAGCAGCATACAGGGGTACGAGCAGTACTTC. The encoded protein is CASSIQGYEQYF.

This clonotype has a handful of counts. The chain employs TRBV5-1 and TRBJ2-4, with D unresolved. This CDR3 is built from 15 residues. Trimming pared 0 bases from V and 6 bases from J, leaving 13 bases between. Germline lookup yields CDR1 SGHRS and CDR2 YFSETQ. The CDR3 region is CASSLAGDATNIQYF. The DNA of the CDR3 is TGCGCCAGCAGCTTGGCTGGCGACGCGACAAACATTCAGTACTTC.

J is TRBJ2-1 and V is TRBV7-3; D is uncertain. This CDR3 is built from 13 residues. Trimming shortened V by 1 base and J by 7 bases, and 8 bases separated the two germline ends. Germline values: CDR1 SGHTA, CDR2 FQGTGA. CDR3 protein: CASSLNTVNEQFF. CDR3 bases: TGTGCCAGCAGCTTAAATACTGTGAATGAGCAGTTCTTC.

This clonotype was found many times. This rearrangement joins TRBV29-1 to TRBJ2-7; no clear D gene. The V gene's germline CDR1 is SQVTM and CDR2 ANQGSEA. This CDR3 has 13 residues. V lost 6 bases and J lost 2, with 14 bases in between. In nucleotides, the CDR3 is TGCAGCGTCGCCCCGGCACACCCCTACGAGCAGTACTTC. Its protein is CSVAPAHPYEQYF.

The V and J genes are TRBV6-5 and TRBJ2-5; 9 positions match TRBD2. CDR3 size: 15 residues. The germline gives CDR1 MNHEY, CDR2 SVGAGI. V was clipped by 0 bases and J by 5 bases; unmatched bases: 4. The CDR3 region has the DNA TGTGCCAGCAGTTACTCGAGTCTAGCGGGGGAGACCCAGTACTTC. This gives the protein CASSYSSLAGETQYF.

With respect to this clonotype: At one boundary the junction diverges from the germline segment, which might be a read error. The gene calls are TRBV3-1 and TRBJ1-4; D is uncertain. Germline lookup yields CDR1 LGHDT and CDR2 YNNKEL (reference sequence). This CDR3 is built from 17 residues. The CDR3: CAISRSTLPTTNEKLFF. CDR3 sequence (DNA): TGTGCCATCAGCCGTAGCACTCTCCCCACAACTAATGAAAAACTGTTTTTT.

The table lists this clonotype with many counts. The chain joins TRBV7-2 to TRBJ1-2; no clear D gene. V was cut by 5 bases and J by 3 bases, with 4 bases left in between. The CDR3 consists of 11 residues. The germline V gene has CDR1 SGHTA and CDR2 FQGNSA. CDR3 in amino acids: CASSPDYGYTF. The CDR3 nucleotides read TGTGCCAGCAGCCCAGACTATGGCTACACCTTC.

This chain uses TRBV6-1 with TRBJ2-6; no clear D gene. This CDR3 is 15 amino acids long. CDR1 is MNHNS, CDR2 SASEGT, per germline. V was clipped by 8 bases and J by 0 bases, with 11 bases between them. Written as DNA, the CDR3 is TGTGCCAGCCAAACGCAGTTCTCTGGGGCCAACGTCCTGACTTTC. As protein: CASQTQFSGANVLTF.

This clonotype has a count of ten or more. V and J are TRBV6-1 and TRBJ2-1, with D perhaps matching TRBD1 or TRBD2 (5 bases each). The ends were cut back, 6 bases at V and 9 bases at J, with 21 bases in the middle. The CDR3 spans 15 residues. The germline V gene encodes CDR1 MNHNS and CDR2 SASEGT. CDR3 nucleotides: TGTGCCAGCAGCCCCGGTCGGGGTGGAAGGGGTGAGCAGTTCTTC. It specifies CASSPGRGGRGEQFF.

The chain couples TRBV6-6 to TRBJ1-1; D is unclear. Germline CDR1 MNHNY, CDR2 SVGAGI (reference sequence). Trimming removed 2 bases at V and 3 bases at J, with 4 bases between. CDR3 size: 12 residues. This CDR3 is CASSYPDTEAFF. The DNA of the CDR3 is TGTGCCAGCAGTTACCCGGACACTGAAGCTTTCTTT.

J is TRBJ2-7 and V is TRBV30, with D unclear. The CDR3 spans 14 residues. The ends were cut back, 1 base at V and 4 bases at J, with 14 bases in the middle. Germline V gene lookup returns CDR1 GTSNPN and CDR2 SVGIG (reference sequence). In DNA form, the CDR3 reads TGTGCCTGGAGTGAAATGGCGGTGTCATACGAGCAGTACTTC. Translated: CAWSEMAVSYEQYF.

This chain links TRBV18 with TRBJ1-4; possibly TRBD1 for D (6 bases). The CDR3 sequence is 14 residues long. Germline V gives CDR1 KGHSH, CDR2 LQKENI. Deletions cut 6 bases from V and 3 bases from J, with 11 bases between. CDR3 coding DNA: TGTGCCAGCTCCGGAGGGGGACCTAATGAAAAACTGTTTTTT. It encodes CASSGGGPNEKLFF.

This clonotype was observed many times. The V gene is TRBV20-1, the J gene TRBJ1-1; 9 bases are shared with TRBD1. The CDR3 is 13 amino acids. The V gene's germline CDR1 is DFQATT and CDR2 SNEGSKA (reference sequence). The V gene end was trimmed by 6 bases and the J gene end by 4 bases; junction bases not matched to a gene: 6. For the CDR3, the DNA is TGCAGTGCCACAGGGGGCCTGGGCACTGAAGCTTTCTTT. Protein sequence: CSATGGLGTEAFF.

The chain recombines TRBV29-1 with TRBJ2-7; tentative D call: TRBD2 (5 bases). This CDR3 has 13 amino acids. CDR1 is SQVTM, CDR2 ANQGSEA, per germline. V was pared by 7 bases and J by 0 bases, with 13 bases between. DNA for the CDR3: TGCAGCGCTACAGTGGGGAGCTCCTACGAGCAGTACTTC. It translates to CSATVGSSYEQYF.

This clonotype was observed at least ten times. The genes are TRBV5-1 and TRBJ2-3; possibly TRBD1 for D (5 bases). Trimming shortened V by 0 bases and J by 3 bases, and 8 bases separated the two germline ends. The length of the CDR3 is 14 residues. Germline CDR1 reads SGHRS; CDR2 reads YFSETQ. The CDR3 sequence: CASSLGTITDTQYF. CDR3 sequence (DNA): TGCGCCAGCAGCTTGGGGACAATTACAGATACGCAGTATTTT.

The sample holds a few counts of this clonotype. The V call is TRBV20-1, the J call TRBJ2-1, with 8 bases fitting TRBD2. The length of the CDR3 is 21 residues. Germline V lookup: CDR1 DFQATT, CDR2 SNEGSKA (reference sequence). Unmatched junction bases numbered 28, after V lost 1 base and J lost 8 bases. This chain's CDR3 is CSARVRGGPSGREFKFDEQFF. CDR3 in DNA: TGCAGTGCTAGAGTTCGAGGGGGACCGAGCGGGAGAGAATTTAAGTTCGATGAGCAGTTCTTC.

CDR3 nucleotides: TGTGCCAGCAGTTTAATACAGAGGAACACTGAAGCTTTCTTT. Translation: CASSLIQRNTEAFF. V and J are TRBV12-3 or TRBV12-4 and TRBJ1-1; D is ambiguous. Trimming pared 2 bases from V and 1 base from J, leaving 8 bases between. The CDR3 totals 14 residues.